This T cell receptor (beta chain) originates from a study of T-cell reconstitution after alpha-beta-depleted transplantation in children. The CDR3 extends over 15 amino acids. Germline V gives CDR1 MDHEN, CDR2 SYDVKM. Trimming pared 3 bases from V and 2 bases from J, leaving 12 bases between. Preparation of the TCRbeta library involved a method that used unique molecular identifiers. TCRdb redid the calling of the PCR reads with MiXCR, one entry per CDR3 protein. The data contain about 440,000 distinct CDR3 sequences, approximately 41% of them singletons. This clonotype was obtained from a girl aged 2-10 years with aplastic anemia, due to receive a stem cell transplant. This material consisted of PBMCs, taken before TCRalphabeta/CD19-depleted stem cell transplant. The chain uses TRBV28 and TRBJ2-3, with a possible D match to TRBD1 (5 bases). The DNA of the CDR3 is TGTGCCAGCAGTTTCCAGGGTTTCATCACAGATACGCAGTATTTT. Translation gives CASSFQGFITDTQYF.